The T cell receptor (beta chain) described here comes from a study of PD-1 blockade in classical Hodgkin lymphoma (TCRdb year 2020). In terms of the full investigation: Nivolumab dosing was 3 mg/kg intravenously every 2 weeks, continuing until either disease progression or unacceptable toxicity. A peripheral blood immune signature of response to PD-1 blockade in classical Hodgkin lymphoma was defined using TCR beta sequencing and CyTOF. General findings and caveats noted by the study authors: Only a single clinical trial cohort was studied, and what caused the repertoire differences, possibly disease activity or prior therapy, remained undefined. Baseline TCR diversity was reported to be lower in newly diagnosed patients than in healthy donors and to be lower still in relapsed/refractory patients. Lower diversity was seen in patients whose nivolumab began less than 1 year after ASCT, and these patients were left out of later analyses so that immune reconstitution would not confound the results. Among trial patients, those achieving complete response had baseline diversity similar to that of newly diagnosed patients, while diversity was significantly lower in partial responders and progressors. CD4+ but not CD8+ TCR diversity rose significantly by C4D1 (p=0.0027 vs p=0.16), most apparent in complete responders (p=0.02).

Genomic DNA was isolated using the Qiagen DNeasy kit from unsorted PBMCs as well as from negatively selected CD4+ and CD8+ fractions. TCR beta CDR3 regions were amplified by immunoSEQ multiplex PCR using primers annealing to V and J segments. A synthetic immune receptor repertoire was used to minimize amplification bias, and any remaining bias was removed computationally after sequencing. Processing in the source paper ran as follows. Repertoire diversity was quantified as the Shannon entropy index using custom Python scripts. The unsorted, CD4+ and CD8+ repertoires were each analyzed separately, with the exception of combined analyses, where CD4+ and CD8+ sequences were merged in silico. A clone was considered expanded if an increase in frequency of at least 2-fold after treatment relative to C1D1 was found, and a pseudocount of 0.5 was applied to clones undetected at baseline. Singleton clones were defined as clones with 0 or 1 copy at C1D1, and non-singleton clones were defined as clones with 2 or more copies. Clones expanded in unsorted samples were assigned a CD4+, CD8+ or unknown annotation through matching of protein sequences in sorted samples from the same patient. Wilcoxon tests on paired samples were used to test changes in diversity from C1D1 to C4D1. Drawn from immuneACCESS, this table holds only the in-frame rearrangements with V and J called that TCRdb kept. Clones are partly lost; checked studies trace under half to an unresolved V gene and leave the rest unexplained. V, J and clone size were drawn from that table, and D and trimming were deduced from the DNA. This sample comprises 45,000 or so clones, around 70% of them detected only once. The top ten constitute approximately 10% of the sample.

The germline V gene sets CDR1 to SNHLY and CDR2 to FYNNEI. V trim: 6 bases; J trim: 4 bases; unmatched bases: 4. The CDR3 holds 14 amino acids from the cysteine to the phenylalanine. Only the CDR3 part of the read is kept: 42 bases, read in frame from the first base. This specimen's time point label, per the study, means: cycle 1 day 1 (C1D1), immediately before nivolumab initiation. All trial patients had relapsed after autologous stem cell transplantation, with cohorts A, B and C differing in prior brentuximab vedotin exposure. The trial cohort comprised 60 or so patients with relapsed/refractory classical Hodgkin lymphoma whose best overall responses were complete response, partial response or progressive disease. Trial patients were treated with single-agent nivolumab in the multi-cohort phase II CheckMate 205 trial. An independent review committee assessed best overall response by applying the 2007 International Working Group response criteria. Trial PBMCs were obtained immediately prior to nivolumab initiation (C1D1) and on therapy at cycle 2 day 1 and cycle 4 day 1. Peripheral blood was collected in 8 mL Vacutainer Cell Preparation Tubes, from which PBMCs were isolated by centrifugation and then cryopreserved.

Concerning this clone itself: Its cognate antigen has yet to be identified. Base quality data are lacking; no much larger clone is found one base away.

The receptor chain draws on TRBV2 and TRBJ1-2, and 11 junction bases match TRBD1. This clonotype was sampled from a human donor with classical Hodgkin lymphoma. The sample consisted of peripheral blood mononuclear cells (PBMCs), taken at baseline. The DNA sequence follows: TGTGCCAGCAGACCGGGACAGGGGGTCTATGGCTACACCTTC. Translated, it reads CASRPGQGVYGYTF.